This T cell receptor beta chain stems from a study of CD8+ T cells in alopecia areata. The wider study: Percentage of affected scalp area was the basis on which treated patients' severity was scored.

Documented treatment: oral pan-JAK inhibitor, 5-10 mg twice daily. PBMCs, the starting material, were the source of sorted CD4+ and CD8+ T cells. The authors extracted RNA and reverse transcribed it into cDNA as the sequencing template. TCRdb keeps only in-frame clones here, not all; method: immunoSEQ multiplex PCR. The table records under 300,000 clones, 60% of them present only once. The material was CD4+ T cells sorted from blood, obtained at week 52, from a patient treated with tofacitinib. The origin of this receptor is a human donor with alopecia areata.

The CDR3: CASSLEGINEQYF. In DNA, the CDR3 is TGTGCCAGCAGTCTTGAGGGGATAAACGAGCAGTACTTC. This chain connects TRBV2 to TRBJ2-7; D tentatively reads TRBD1 or TRBD2 (5 bases each). V gave up 5 bases and J gave up 5 bases, with 13 bases separating them. Germline assignment: CDR1 SNHLY and CDR2 FYNNEI. The CDR3 sequence is 13 residues long.